The 24 T cell receptor beta chains below come from one sample, sequenced in a study of human T cells and chemical hapten exposure (dated by TCRdb to the early 2020s). Receptors were amplified or captured by RACE. Sequencing was performed on a NextSeq 500. The raw public data were reprocessed by TCRdb itself: fastp quality trimming at Q25, MiXCR clonotype calling, in-frame beta chains only. For every CDR3 protein sequence, its rows merge into one entry that carries the most common genes and DNA. The sample table shows about 140,000 distinct CDR3 sequences, and 10% to 15% are seen once. Of the sample, 1.3% to 1.5% falls within the top ten clones. The time point label corresponds to: patch test 2, 6 weeks after DPC sensitization. Read against the paper, the sample's treatment or condition label means: therapeutic diphenylcyclopropenone sensitization with weekly scalp DPC. The sample here was whole blood, taken in connection with sensitization to the hapten diphenylcyclopropenone (DPC). These receptors were obtained from a woman between 50 and 59 years old with alopecia areata. Some clones in this sample may be carry-over from other donors' samples.

This clonotype was detected ten times or more. This chain uses TRBV7-8 with TRBJ2-7; D gene ambiguous. This CDR3 is 14 amino acids long. V dropped 1 base and J dropped 2 bases, with 9 bases sitting between them. Germline loops: CDR1 SGHVS, CDR2 FQNEAQ. The CDR3 protein is CASSLDGFPYEQYF. CDR3 nucleotides: TGTGCCAGCAGCTTAGACGGATTTCCCTACGAGCAGTACTTC.

This chain uses TRBV21-1 with TRBJ2-7; the D call of TRBD2 is as the table states it, not checked on the DNA. TRBV21-1 is recorded as a pseudogene. CDR3 length: 18 amino acids. CDR3 in amino acids: CASIPAASGRASSYEQYF. The DNA of the CDR3 is TGTGCCAGCATCCCCGCGGCTAGCGGGAGGGCCAGCTCCTACGAGCAGTACTTC.

This clonotype came up many times. The CDR3 protein is CASSPGRGQETQYF. CDR3 in DNA: TGTGCCAGCTCACCAGGCAGGGGCCAAGAGACCCAGTACTTC. The rearrangement uses TRBV18 and TRBJ2-5, with TRBD1 as a possible D gene (6 bases). This CDR3 has 14 amino acids. Trimming cost V 2 bases and J 1 base, with 8 bases left between them. Germline CDR1 and CDR2: KGHSH and LQKENI.

This sequence joins TRBV11-2 and TRBJ1-4; possible D gene TRBD1, 5 bases. Trimming pared 6 bases from V and 12 bases from J, leaving 14 bases between. The CDR3 runs 12 residues. The germline V gene encodes CDR1 SGHAT and CDR2 FQNNGV. The CDR3 sequence: CASRPPTGELFF. Written as DNA, the CDR3 is TGTGCCAGCAGACCCCCCACGGGGGAACTGTTTTTT.

To note about this clonotype: Sequence at one end of the junction differs from germline and may be a read error. The chain combines TRBV24-1 with TRBJ1-3; no definite D call. CDR3 length: 14 amino acids. CDR1 is KGHDR and CDR2 is SFDVKD in the germline V gene. Here the CDR3 DNA reads TGTACCACCAGTGATAGACGCTCTGGAAACACCATATATTTT. Translating it yields CTTSDRRSGNTIYF.

This clonotype came up a few times. V is TRBV11-2 and J is TRBJ2-7; 10 bases are shared with TRBD1. V was pared by 6 bases and J by 7 bases, with 9 bases of the junction left unmatched. Per the germline V gene, CDR1 is SGHAT and CDR2 is FQNNGV. The CDR3 is made up of 14 amino acids. CDR3 bases: TGTGCCAGCAGTCAGAGACAGGGGGCTGGGGAGCAGTACTTC. Translated: CASSQRQGAGEQYF.

The chain links TRBV6-5 to TRBJ2-7; TRBD2 is a possible D gene (6 bases). Germline assignment: CDR1 MNHEY and CDR2 SVGAGI. This CDR3 is built from 15 residues. V lost 8 bases to trimming and J lost 1 base, with 18 bases between them. For the CDR3, the DNA is TGTGCCAGCGGGTACTTACGGGGGAGTTCCTACGAGCAGTACTTC. It translates to CASGYLRGSSYEQYF.

The chain couples TRBV29-1 to TRBJ1-4, with 7 bases that match TRBD1. The germline V gene has CDR1 SQVTM and CDR2 ANQGSEA. The CDR3 has 13 amino acids. V lost 5 bases, J lost 7 bases, and 7 bases stayed unmatched. CDR3 nucleotide sequence: TGCAGCGTTTTACAGGGGCTGGGTGAAAAACTGTTTTTT. It is translated as CSVLQGLGEKLFF. Combining the CDR3 with reference TRBV29-1 and TRBJ1-4 gives the whole variable domain SAVISQKPSRDICQRGTSLTIQCQVDSQVTMMFWYRQQPGQSLTLIATANQGSEATYESGFVIDKFPISRPNLTFSTLTVSNMSPEDSSIYLCSVLQGLGEKLFFGSGTQLSVL.

V and J are TRBV11-1 and TRBJ1-2; D uncertain. CDR1 is SGHAT, CDR2 FQDESV, per germline (reference sequence). The CDR3 extends over 14 amino acids. V was shortened by 2 bases and J by 1 base, with 8 bases between the two germline ends. CDR3 in amino acids: CASSLSSLNYGYTF. The CDR3 nucleotides are TGTGCCAGCAGCTTAAGCAGCCTTAACTATGGCTACACCTTC. The full variable domain, with the rest looked up from reference TRBV11-1 and TRBJ1-2, is EAEVAQSPRYKITEKSQAVAFWCDPISGHATLYWYRQILGQGPELLVQFQDESVVDDSQLPKDRFSAERLKGVDSTLKIQPAELGDSAMYLCASSLSSLNYGYTFGSGTRLTVV.

This clonotype came up many times. The chain combines TRBV6-6 with TRBJ2-2; 8 bases line up with TRBD2. The V segment lost 2 bases and the J segment 4 bases; nucleotides outside the gene matches: 3. Germline CDR1 MNHNY, CDR2 SVGAGI (reference sequence). The CDR3 covers 15 residues. Here the CDR3 DNA reads TGTGCCAGCAGTTACACGGGAGGGCCCACCGGGGAGCTGTTTTTT. Its protein product is CASSYTGGPTGELFF.

The rearrangement uses TRBV18 and TRBJ2-7, with 13 positions matching TRBD2. Germline V CDR1 and CDR2: KGHSH, LQKENI. CDR3 length: 17 amino acids. The V segment lost 3 bases and the J segment 6 bases; nucleotides outside the gene matches: 11. Here the CDR3 reads CASSPRTRTSGSGEQYF. The CDR3 nucleotides read TGTGCCAGCTCACCGAGGACCAGGACTAGCGGGAGTGGCGAGCAGTACTTC.

There are a few counts of this clonotype. V and J are TRBV5-1 and TRBJ2-7; D is ambiguous. This CDR3 comprises 13 residues. The V end lost 0 bases, the J end lost 6 bases, and 10 bases lay between the germline ends. Germline values: CDR1 SGHRS, CDR2 YFSETQ. The CDR3: CASSLDWASEQYF. CDR3 coding DNA: TGCGCCAGCAGCTTGGATTGGGCGTCCGAGCAGTACTTC.

This clonotype was observed many times. J is TRBJ1-1 and V is TRBV20-1; weak D call: TRBD1 (5 bases). In germline, CDR1 is DFQATT, CDR2 SNEGSKA (reference sequence). The CDR3 has 15 amino acids. Deletions cut 3 bases from V and 1 base from J, with 15 bases between. For the CDR3, the DNA is TGCAGTGCTAGGGCGAGTAAGGGGTCGAACACTGAAGCTTTCTTT. Protein sequence: CSARASKGSNTEAFF.

This chain connects TRBV28 to TRBJ2-7, with 15 bases that match TRBD2. The V and J ends lost 2 bases and 1 base, in that order; junction bases with no gene match: 6. The CDR3 sequence is 18 residues long. The germline CDR1 and CDR2 sequences are MDHEN and SYDVKM. CDR3 DNA: TGTGCCAGCAGTTTACGCCCCGGGACTAGCGGGAGGTCCTACGAGCAGTACTTC. Protein sequence: CASSLRPGTSGRSYEQYF.

This clonotype appeared a few times. V is TRBV29-1 and J is TRBJ1-2; D gene uncertain. Germline-derived CDR1 and CDR2 are SQVTM and ANQGSEA. Trimming pared 4 bases from V and 10 bases from J, leaving 13 bases between. This CDR3 is 11 amino acids long. The CDR3 loop reads CSVGEVTDYTF. The CDR3 DNA follows: TGCAGCGTTGGGGAAGTAACAGACTACACCTTC.

With respect to this clonotype: A much larger clone lies a single base off, so this may be a read error. The chain is built from TRBV10-2 and TRBJ2-6; D may be TRBD2 (5 bases). The germline V gene has CDR1 WSHSY and CDR2 SAAADI. V shed 0 bases and J shed 2 bases, with 11 bases lying between them. CDR3 length: 17 amino acids. CDR3: CASSESSVGAGANVLTF. DNA for the CDR3: TGCGCCAGCAGTGAGTCAAGTGTCGGGGCTGGGGCCAACGTCCTGACTTTC.

A note on this clonotype: The limits of the CDR3 on the DNA are not certain, so only TCRdb's listed CDR3 is given. This chain links TRBV27 with TRBJ2-3; the tabulated D call, TRBD2, remains unverified against the DNA. Germline V gene sequence: CDR1 MNHEY, CDR2 SMNVEV (reference sequence). The CDR3 is 17 residues long, ends included. CDR3 sequence: CASSSSTNLDSTDTQYF.

Only a few counts were recorded for this clonotype. The CDR3 is CSVEEGRELFF. CDR3 in DNA: TGCAGCGTTGAGGAGGGGAGAGAGCTGTTTTTT. The gene calls are TRBV29-1 and TRBJ2-2; D might be TRBD2 (6 bases). Germline V CDR1 and CDR2: SQVTM, ANQGSEA. The CDR3 is 11 residues long. V gave up 3 bases and J gave up 11 bases, with 10 bases separating them.

J is TRBJ2-2 and V is TRBV12-3 or TRBV12-4; D gene unclear. This CDR3 has 16 residues. V was shortened by 1 base and J by 1 base, with 10 bases between the two germline ends. CDR3 DNA: TGTGCCAGCAGTTTAGATTCTGGGGTGAACACCGGGGAGCTGTTTTTT. It specifies CASSLDSGVNTGELFF.

There are many counts of this clonotype. The chain recombines TRBV14 with TRBJ2-4, with unresolved D. This CDR3 is built from 16 residues. Trimming pared 3 bases from V and 3 bases from J, leaving 15 bases between. In germline, CDR1 is SGHDN, CDR2 FVKESK. In DNA form, the CDR3 reads TGTGCCAGCAGCCAGGCTCTCCGGGCCGGCAAAAACATTCAGTACTTC. Translating gives CASSQALRAGKNIQYF.

The rearrangement joins TRBV6-1 to TRBJ1-6; tentatively, D is TRBD1 (6 bases). The CDR3 length is 15 residues. Germline V gives CDR1 MNHNS, CDR2 SASEGT. Trimming removed 5 bases from V and 6 bases from J, with 14 bases in between. The CDR3 spells CASSYTGTLNSPLHF. The CDR3 DNA sequence: TGTGCCAGCAGTTATACCGGGACACTTAATTCACCCCTCCACTTT.

The chain joins TRBV24-1 to TRBJ2-3; the D is unclear. Between the trimmed V and J ends, which lost 0 bases and 6 bases, there was a span of 6 bases. This CDR3 has 13 residues. Germline loops: CDR1 KGHDR, CDR2 SFDVKD. DNA for the CDR3: TGTGCCACCAGTGATTTGGATCTGGATACGCAGTATTTT. Translated, it gives CATSDLDLDTQYF.

The sample holds a few counts of this clonotype. J is TRBJ2-5 and V is TRBV4-1; D may be TRBD1 (5 bases). The V gene's germline CDR1 is MGHRA and CDR2 YSYEKL. V was cut by 0 bases and J by 0 bases, with 14 bases left in between. The CDR3 covers 17 residues. Written as DNA, the CDR3 is TGCGCCAGCAGCCAAGATTTGGGGCAAACTTACCAAGAGACCCAGTACTTC. Amino acid sequence: CASSQDLGQTYQETQYF.

As regards this clonotype: This may stem from a read error, because a much larger clone lies one nucleotide away. A read error is likely, as this CDR3 ends without the conserved phenylalanine or tryptophan. The V call is TRBV6-2 or TRBV6-3, the J call TRBJ2-1; the D is unclear. CDR3 length: 11 residues. Trimming removed 7 bases at V and 4 bases at J, with 5 bases between. Germline lookup yields CDR1 MNHEY and CDR2 SVGEGT. In nucleotides, the CDR3 is TGTGCCAGCACCCTTTACAATGAGCAGTTCATC. This translates into CASTLYNEQFI.